One and the same sample provided the 9 T cell receptor beta chains below, sequenced in a study of brain T cells in children with intractable seizures. Time point given: blood from clinic visit 5 months post-surgery; TSC patient then seizure free. The data were produced by immunoSEQ multiplex PCR, yet TCRdb's version contains in-frame clones alone and is incomplete. The sample records about 340,000 clones, over 90% being singletons. The sequencing used peripheral blood, collected less than 6 months after surgery. Every receptor here comes from a boy under two years old with tuberous sclerosis and intractable seizures.

The genes are TRBV29-1 and TRBJ2-7; TRBD1 aligns across 7 bases. CDR3 length: 14 residues. CDR1 and CDR2 (germline): SQVTM, ANQGSEA. Trimming took 2 bases from V and 6 from J; bases not matched to a gene: 10. CDR3 amino acids: CSVELERGPVEQYF. The CDR3 DNA reads as TGCAGCGTTGAACTCGAGAGGGGGCCGGTCGAGCAGTACTTC.

This clone has just one count. J is TRBJ2-1 and V is TRBV2, with D hard to call. The CDR3 covers 14 residues. V lost 3 bases, J lost 8 bases, and 14 bases lay in between. Germline V gene data show CDR1 as SNHLY and CDR2 as FYNNEI. The CDR3 here is CASSDFITDDEQFF. In nucleotides, the CDR3 is TGTGCCAGCAGTGATTTCATAACTGACGATGAGCAGTTCTTC.

The rearrangement joins TRBV9 to TRBJ2-2; D may correspond to TRBD1 or TRBD2 (5 bases each). Trimming removed 4 bases at V and 6 bases at J, with 10 bases between. The CDR3 is 13 residues long. CDR1 is SGDLS and CDR2 is YYNGEE in the germline V gene. CDR3 sequence reads: CASSLRGAGELFF. In DNA form, the CDR3 reads TGTGCCAGCAGCCTACGGGGCGCCGGGGAGCTGTTTTTT.

The chain uses TRBV30 and TRBJ1-1; possible D gene TRBD1, 5 bases. Trimming left V 5 bases short and J 1 base short, with 11 bases between. The CDR3 runs 13 residues. Germline V gene data show CDR1 as GTSNPN and CDR2 as SVGIG (reference sequence). The DNA of the CDR3 is TGTGCCTGGGAAGGGGCGCCGAACACTGAAGCTTTCTTT. This codes for CAWEGAPNTEAFF. The entire variable domain, with the rest obtained from reference TRBV30 and TRBJ1-1, is as follows: SQTIHQWPATLVQPVGSPLSLECTVEGTSNPNLYWYRQAAGRGLQLLFYSVGIGQISSEVPQNLSASRPQDRQFILSSKKLLLSDSGFYLCAWEGAPNTEAFFGQGTRLTVV.

The chain uses TRBV5-6 and TRBJ1-1, with 7 positions matching TRBD1. With 0 bases clipped from V and 1 base from J, the junction kept 6 bases outside the gene matches. The CDR3 is 16 amino acids. CDR1 is SGHDT, CDR2 YYEEEE, per germline. The CDR3 region has the DNA TGTGCCAGCAGCTTGGGGACAGGCTTAAGGAACACTGAAGCTTTCTTT. This codes for CASSLGTGLRNTEAFF.

J is TRBJ2-1 and V is TRBV24-1, with TRBD1 matching over 8 bases. The CDR3 loop spans 17 amino acids. With 2 bases clipped from V and 6 bases from J, the junction kept 11 bases outside the gene matches. Germline lookup yields CDR1 KGHDR and CDR2 SFDVKD. As DNA, the CDR3 is TGTGCCACCAGTGATTCCCCTGCTGGACAGGGCCCCAATGAGCAGTTCTTC. The encoded protein is CATSDSPAGQGPNEQFF.

The V call is TRBV5-4, the J call TRBJ2-2, with D perhaps matching TRBD1 or TRBD2 (5 bases each). The ends were cut back, 3 bases at V and 3 bases at J, with 12 bases in the middle. CDR1 is SGHNT, CDR2 YYREEE, per germline (reference sequence). The CDR3 has 15 amino acids. The CDR3 nucleotides read TGTGCCAGCAGCTCACGGGACGGACACACCGGGGAGCTGTTTTTT. Translating it yields CASSSRDGHTGELFF.

This rearrangement joins TRBV3-1 (or the pseudogene TRBV3-2) to TRBJ1-2; D remains ambiguous. This CDR3 has 14 residues. Germline assignment: CDR1 LGHDT and CDR2 YNNKEL (reference sequence). The V gene lost 1 base and the J gene lost 1 base, with 7 bases spanning the gap. CDR3 in DNA: TGTGCCAGCAGCCAAGTGGGCAGTAACTATGGCTACACCTTC. This translates into CASSQVGSNYGYTF.

This clone was observed once. CDR3 in DNA: TGTGCCAGCAGGGGACAGGGTCGAAAGAACACTGAAGCTTTCTTT. As protein: CASRGQGRKNTEAFF. The chain has TRBV2 and TRBJ1-1; 9 bases are shared with TRBD1. The CDR3 has 15 amino acids. Germline CDR1 is SNHLY and CDR2 is FYNNEI. V gave up 6 bases and J gave up 1 base; unmatched junction bases: 6.